These T cell receptor beta chains were read from a single sample in a study of blood T cell repertoires in COVID-19. Profiled with immunoSEQ multiplex PCR; TCRdb holds only in-frame clones, not every one. The table lists 95,000 to 120,000 clones, 85% to 90% of them singletons. Material for sequencing was peripheral blood. These receptors all come from a woman between 45 and 65 years old with acute or convalescent COVID-19. The CDR3 runs from the conserved cysteine through the conserved F or W. The D gene is left open where the match is weak. Clone size appears in some rows only: once, few, many, or a class for an expanded clone.

D gene | J gene | clone size | V gene | CDR3 DNA | CDR3 protein
- | TRBJ1-2 | - | TRBV28 | TGTGCCAGCAGTCCTTATCGTAGCTATGGCTACACCTTC | CASSPYRSYGYTF
TRBD2 | TRBJ2-1 | - | TRBV13 | TGTGCCACCCGGCTAGCGGGGGGGCCGGTGTACAATGAGCAGTTCTTC | CATRLAGGPVYNEQFF
TRBD1 | TRBJ1-4 | - | TRBV10-2 | TGCGCCAGCAGTGACGGTAGGGGGCAGAACGAAAAACTGTTTTTT | CASSDGRGQNEKLFF
TRBD1 | TRBJ2-1 | - | TRBV5-1 | TGCGCCAGCAGCTTGTGGGGACAGGGGGCCAATGAGCAGTTCTTC | CASSLWGQGANEQFF
- | TRBJ1-5 | - | TRBV24-1 | TGTGCCACCAGTGAAGTCTGGGCCAATCAGCCCCAGCATTTT | CATSEVWANQPQHF
TRBD1 | TRBJ1-1 | - | TRBV7-2 | TGTGCCAGCAGCTCCCCCCGGGACAGGGCTGTTTTGAACACTGAAGCTTTCTTT | CASSSPRDRAVLNTEAFF
- | TRBJ1-5 | - | TRBV23-1 | TGCGCCAGCAGTCTTCGGGGGGACTATACAAATCAGCCCCAGCATTTT | CASSLRGDYTNQPQHF
TRBD1 | TRBJ1-1 | once | TRBV28 | TGTGCCAGCAGTTACCGACAGGGTCAGCCTTCAGCTTTCTTT | CASSYRQGQPSAFF
- | TRBJ2-7 | - | TRBV28 | TGTGCCAGCAGTTTTCCCCGGGGTAGCTACGAGCAGTACTTC | CASSFPRGSYEQYF
TRBD1 | TRBJ1-4 | once | TRBV19 | TGTGCCAGTAAGCGACAGGGGGAAGAAAAACTGTTTTTT | CASKRQGEEKLFF
- | TRBJ1-4 | - | TRBV3-1/TRBV3-2 | TGTGCCAGCAGCCAAGGATGGGGGGTGGAGGAAAAACTGTTTTTT | CASSQGWGVEEKLFF